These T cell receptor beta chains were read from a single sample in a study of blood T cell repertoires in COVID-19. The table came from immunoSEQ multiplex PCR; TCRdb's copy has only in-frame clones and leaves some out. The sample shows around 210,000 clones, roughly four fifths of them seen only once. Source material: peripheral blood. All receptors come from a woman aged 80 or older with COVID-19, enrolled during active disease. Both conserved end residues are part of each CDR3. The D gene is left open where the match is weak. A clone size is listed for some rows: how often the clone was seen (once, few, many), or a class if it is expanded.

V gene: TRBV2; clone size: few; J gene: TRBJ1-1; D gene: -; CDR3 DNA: TGTGCCAGCGGGTTGCGGGACACTGAAGCTTTCTTT; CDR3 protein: CASGLRDTEAFF
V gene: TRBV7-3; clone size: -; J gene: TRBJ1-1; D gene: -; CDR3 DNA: TGTGCCAGCAGCTTGGGGGGTAGCACTGAAGCTTTCTTT; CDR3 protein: CASSLGGSTEAFF
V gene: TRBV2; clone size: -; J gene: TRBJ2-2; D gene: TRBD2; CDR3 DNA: TGTGCCAGCTCTCTCGGCGGGAGGTCCGGGGAGCTGTTTTTT; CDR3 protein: CASSLGGRSGELFF
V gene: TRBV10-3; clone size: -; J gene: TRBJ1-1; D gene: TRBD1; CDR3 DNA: TGTGCCATCAGTGAGTCGACTACAGGGGACCACACTGAAGCTTTCTTT; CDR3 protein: CAISESTTGDHTEAFF
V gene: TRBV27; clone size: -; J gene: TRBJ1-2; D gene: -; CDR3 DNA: TGTGCCAGCAGTTTGATGGGGGCGGGTGGCTACACCTTC; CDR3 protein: CASSLMGAGGYTF
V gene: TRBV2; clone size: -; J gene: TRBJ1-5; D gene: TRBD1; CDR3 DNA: TGTGCCAGCAGTGGCCGTACAGGGGACCAGCCCCAGCATTTT; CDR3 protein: CASSGRTGDQPQHF
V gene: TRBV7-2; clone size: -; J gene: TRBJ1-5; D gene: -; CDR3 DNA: TGTGCCAGCAGCGTGACAGGCAATCAGCCCCAGCATTTT; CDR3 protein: CASSVTGNQPQHF
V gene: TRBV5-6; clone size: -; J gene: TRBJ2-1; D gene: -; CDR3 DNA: TGTGCCAGCAGCCTCTACAATGAGCAGTTCTTC; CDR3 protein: CASSLYNEQFF
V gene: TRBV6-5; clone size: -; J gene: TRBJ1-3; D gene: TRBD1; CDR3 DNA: TGTGCCAGCAGCCCAGGGGGTACCTCTGGAAACACCATATATTTT; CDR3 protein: CASSPGGTSGNTIYF
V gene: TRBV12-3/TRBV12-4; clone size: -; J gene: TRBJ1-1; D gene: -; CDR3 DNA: TGTGCCAGCACCTGGGTCGGGACTGAAGCTTTCTTT; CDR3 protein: CASTWVGTEAFF
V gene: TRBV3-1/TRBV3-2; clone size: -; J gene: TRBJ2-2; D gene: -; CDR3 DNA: TGTGCCAGCAGCCGAAACAGGGGAGGCCTGGGCGGGGAGCTGTTTTTT; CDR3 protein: CASSRNRGGLGGELFF